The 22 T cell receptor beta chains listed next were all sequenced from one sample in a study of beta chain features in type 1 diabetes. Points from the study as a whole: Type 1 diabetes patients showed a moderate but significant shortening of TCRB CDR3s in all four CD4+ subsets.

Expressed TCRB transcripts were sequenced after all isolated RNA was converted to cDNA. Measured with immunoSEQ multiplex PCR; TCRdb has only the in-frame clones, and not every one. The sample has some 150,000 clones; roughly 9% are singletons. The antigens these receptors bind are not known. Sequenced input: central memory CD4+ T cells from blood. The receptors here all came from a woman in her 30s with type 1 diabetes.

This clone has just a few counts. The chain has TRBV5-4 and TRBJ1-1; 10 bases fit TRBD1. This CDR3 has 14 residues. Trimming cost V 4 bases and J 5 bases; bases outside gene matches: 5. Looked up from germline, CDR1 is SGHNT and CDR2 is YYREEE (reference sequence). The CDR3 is CASSTPGQGTEAFF. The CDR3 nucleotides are TGTGCCAGCAGCACACCGGGACAGGGGACTGAAGCTTTCTTT.

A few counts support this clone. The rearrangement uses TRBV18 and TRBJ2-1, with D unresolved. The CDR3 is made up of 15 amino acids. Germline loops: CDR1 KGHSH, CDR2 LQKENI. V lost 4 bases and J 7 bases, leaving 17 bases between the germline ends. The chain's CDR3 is CASSRSTLERNEQFF. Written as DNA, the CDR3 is TGTGCCAGCTCACGGTCCACCCTCGAGAGGAATGAGCAGTTCTTC.

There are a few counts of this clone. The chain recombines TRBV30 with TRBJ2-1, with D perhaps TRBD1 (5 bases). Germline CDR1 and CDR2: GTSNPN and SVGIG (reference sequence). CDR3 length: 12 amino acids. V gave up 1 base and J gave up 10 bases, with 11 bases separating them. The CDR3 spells CAWSARVGEQFF. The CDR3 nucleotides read TGTGCCTGGAGTGCCAGGGTGGGGGAGCAGTTCTTC.

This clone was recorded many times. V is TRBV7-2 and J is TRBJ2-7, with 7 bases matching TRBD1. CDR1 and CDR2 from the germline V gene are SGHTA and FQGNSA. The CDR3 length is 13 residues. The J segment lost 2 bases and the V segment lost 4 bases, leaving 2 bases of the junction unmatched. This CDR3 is CASSYRGTYEQYF. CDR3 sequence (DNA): TGTGCCAGCAGCTACAGGGGAACCTACGAGCAGTACTTC.

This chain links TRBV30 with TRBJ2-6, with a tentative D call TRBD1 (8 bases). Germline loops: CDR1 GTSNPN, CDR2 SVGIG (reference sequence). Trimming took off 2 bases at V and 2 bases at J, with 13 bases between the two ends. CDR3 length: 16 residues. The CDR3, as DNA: TGTGCCTGGAGTAAAACAGGGGGGGCTGGGGCCAACGTCCTGACTTTC. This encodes CAWSKTGGAGANVLTF.

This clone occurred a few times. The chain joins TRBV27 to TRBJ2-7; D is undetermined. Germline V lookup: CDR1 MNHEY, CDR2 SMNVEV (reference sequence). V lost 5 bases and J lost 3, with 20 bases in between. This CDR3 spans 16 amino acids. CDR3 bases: TGTGCCAGCAGTCTCGCCTCGGGTCACCCCAACTACGAGCAGTACTTC. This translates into CASSLASGHPNYEQYF.

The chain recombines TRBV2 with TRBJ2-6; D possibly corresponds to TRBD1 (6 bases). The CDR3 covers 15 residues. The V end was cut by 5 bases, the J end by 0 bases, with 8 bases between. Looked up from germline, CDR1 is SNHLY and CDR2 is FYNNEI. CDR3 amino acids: CASSSTGSGANVLTF. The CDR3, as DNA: TGTGCCAGCAGTTCGACAGGCTCTGGGGCCAACGTCCTGACTTTC.

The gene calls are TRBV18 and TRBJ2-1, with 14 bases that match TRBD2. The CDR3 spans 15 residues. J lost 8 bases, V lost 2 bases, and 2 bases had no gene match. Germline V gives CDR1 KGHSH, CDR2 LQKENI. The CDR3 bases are TGTGCCAGCTCACCAGGACTAGCGGGAGGCGATGAGCAGTTCTTC. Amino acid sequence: CASSPGLAGGDEQFF.

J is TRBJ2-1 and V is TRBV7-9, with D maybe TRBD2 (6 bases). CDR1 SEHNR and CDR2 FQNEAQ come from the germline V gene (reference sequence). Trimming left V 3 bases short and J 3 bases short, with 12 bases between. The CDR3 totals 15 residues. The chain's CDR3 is CASSFGGTSYNEQFF. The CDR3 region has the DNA TGTGCCAGCAGCTTTGGCGGGACCAGCTACAATGAGCAGTTCTTC. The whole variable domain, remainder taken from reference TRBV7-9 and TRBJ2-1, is DTGVSQNPRHKITKRGQNVTFRCDPISEHNRLYWYRQTLGQGPEFLTYFQNEAQLEKSRLLSDRFSAERPKGSFSTLEIQRTEQGDSAMYLCASSFGGTSYNEQFFGPGTRLTVL.

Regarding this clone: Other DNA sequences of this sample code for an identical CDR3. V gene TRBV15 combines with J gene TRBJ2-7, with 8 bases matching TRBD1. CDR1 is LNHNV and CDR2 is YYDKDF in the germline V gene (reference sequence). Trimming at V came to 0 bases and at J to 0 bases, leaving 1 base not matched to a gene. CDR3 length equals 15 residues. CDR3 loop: CATSRETGGSYEQYF. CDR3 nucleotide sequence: TGTGCCACCAGCAGAGAAACAGGGGGCTCCTACGAGCAGTACTTC.

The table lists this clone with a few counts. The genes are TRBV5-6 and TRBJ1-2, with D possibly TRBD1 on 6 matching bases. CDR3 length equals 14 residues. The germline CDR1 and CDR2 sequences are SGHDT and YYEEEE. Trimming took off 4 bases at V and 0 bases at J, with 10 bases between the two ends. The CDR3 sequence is CASSPRTANYGYTF. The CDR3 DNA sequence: TGTGCCAGCAGCCCTCGGACAGCTAACTATGGCTACACCTTC.

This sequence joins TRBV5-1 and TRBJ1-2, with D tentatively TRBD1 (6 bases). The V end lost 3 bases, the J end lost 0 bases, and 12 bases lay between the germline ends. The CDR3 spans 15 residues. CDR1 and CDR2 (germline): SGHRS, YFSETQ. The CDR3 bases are TGCGCCAGCAGCTCGGGACAACTGACTAACTATGGCTACACCTTC. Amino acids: CASSSGQLTNYGYTF.

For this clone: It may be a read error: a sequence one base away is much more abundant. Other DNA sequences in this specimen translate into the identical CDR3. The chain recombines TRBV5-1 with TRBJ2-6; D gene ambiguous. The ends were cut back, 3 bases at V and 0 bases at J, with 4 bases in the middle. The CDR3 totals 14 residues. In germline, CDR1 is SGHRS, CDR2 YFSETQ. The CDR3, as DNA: TGCGCCAGCAGCTCAGGCTCTGGGGCCAACGTCCTGACTTTC. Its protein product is CASSSGSGANVLTF.

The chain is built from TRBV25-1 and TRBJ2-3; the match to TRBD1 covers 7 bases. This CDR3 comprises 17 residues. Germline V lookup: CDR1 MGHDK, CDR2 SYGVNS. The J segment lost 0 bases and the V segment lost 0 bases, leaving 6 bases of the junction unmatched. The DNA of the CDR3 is TGTGCCAGCAGTGAATATAGGGACAGCCGGAGCACAGATACGCAGTATTTT. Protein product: CASSEYRDSRSTDTQYF. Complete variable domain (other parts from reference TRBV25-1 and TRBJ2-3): EADIYQTPRYLVIGTGKKITLECSQTMGHDKMYWYQQDPGMELHLIHYSYGVNSTEKGDLSSESTVSRIRTEHFPLTLESARPSHTSQYLCASSEYRDSRSTDTQYFGPGTRLTVL.

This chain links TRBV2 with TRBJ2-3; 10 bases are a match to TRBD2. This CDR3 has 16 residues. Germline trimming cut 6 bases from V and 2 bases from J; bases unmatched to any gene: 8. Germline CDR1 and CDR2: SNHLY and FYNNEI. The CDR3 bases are TGTGCCAGCAGCCTCGGGACTAGCGCATACACAGATACGCAGTATTTT. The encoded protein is CASSLGTSAYTDTQYF.

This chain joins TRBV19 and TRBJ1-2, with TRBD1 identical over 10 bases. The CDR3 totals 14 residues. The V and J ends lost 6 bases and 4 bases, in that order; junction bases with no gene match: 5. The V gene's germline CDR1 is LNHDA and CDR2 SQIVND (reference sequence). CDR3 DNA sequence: TGTGCCAGTAGCCCGACAGGGGGCAGCTATGGCTACACCTTC. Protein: CASSPTGGSYGYTF.

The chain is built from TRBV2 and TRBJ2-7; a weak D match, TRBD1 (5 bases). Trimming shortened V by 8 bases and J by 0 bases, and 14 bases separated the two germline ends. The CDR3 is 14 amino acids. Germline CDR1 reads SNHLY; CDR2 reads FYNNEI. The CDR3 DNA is TGTGCCAGCCAGGGAACACCGAGCTCCTACGAGCAGTACTTC. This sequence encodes CASQGTPSSYEQYF.

In nucleotides, the CDR3 is TGTGCCAGCAGTATTGAGACTAGCACAGATACGCAGTATTTT. Protein sequence: CASSIETSTDTQYF. The chain joins TRBV28 to TRBJ2-3; no firm D call. The CDR3 runs 14 residues. The germline V and J ends were trimmed by 5 bases and 0 bases, with 9 bases remaining between them. Germline-derived CDR1 and CDR2 are MDHEN and SYDVKM. The entire variable domain, with the rest obtained from reference TRBV28 and TRBJ2-3, is as follows: DVKVTQSSRYLVKRTGEKVFLECVQDMDHENMFWYRQDPGLGLRLIYFSYDVKMKEKGDIPEGYSVSREKKERFSLILESASTNQTSMYLCASSIETSTDTQYFGPGTRLTVL.

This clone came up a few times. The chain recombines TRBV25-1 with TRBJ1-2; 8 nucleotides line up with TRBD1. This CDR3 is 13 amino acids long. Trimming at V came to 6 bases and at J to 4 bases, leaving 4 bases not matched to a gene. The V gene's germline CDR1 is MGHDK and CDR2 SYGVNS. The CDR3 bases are TGTGCCAGCAGGGACAGGGAGCTCTATGGCTACACCTTC. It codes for CASRDRELYGYTF.

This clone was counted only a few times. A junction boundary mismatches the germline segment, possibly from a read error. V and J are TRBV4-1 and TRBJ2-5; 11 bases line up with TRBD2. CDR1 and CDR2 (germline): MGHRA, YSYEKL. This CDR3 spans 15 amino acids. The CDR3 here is CASSSNLAGGETQYF. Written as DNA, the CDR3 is TGTGCCAGCAGCTCAAATCTAGCGGGAGGAGAGACCCAGTACTTC.

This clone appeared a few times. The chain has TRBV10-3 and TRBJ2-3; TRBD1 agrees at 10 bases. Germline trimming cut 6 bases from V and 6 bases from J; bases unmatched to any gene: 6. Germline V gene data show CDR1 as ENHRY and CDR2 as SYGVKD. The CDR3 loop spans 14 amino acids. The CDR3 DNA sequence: TGTGCCATCAGGGAGACAGGGGGCGACGATACGCAGTATTTT. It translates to CAIRETGGDDTQYF.

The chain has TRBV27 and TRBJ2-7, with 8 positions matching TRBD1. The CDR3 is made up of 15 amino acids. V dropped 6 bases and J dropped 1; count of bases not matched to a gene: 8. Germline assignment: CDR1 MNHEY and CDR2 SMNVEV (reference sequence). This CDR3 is CASSRLGTGSYEQYF. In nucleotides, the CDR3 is TGTGCCAGCAGCCGTTTGGGGACAGGATCCTACGAGCAGTACTTC.